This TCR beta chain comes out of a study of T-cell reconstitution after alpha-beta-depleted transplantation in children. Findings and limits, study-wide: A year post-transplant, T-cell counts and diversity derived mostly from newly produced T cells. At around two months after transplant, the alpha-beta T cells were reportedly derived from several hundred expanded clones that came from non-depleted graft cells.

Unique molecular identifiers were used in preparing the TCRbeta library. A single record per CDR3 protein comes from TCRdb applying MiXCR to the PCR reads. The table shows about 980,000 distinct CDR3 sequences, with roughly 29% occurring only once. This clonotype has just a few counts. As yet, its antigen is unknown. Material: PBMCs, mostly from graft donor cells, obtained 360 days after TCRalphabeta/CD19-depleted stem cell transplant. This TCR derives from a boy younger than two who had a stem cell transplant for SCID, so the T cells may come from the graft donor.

CDR3 loop: CASSYSDTGVRETQYF. The CDR3 coding sequence is TGTGCCAGCAGTTACTCGGATACAGGGGTGCGAGAGACCCAGTACTTC. The chain joins TRBV6-5 to TRBJ2-5; 7 positions match TRBD1. The CDR3 sequence is 16 residues long. V lost 0 bases, J lost 4 bases, and 8 bases stayed unmatched. Germline CDR1 MNHEY, CDR2 SVGAGI.